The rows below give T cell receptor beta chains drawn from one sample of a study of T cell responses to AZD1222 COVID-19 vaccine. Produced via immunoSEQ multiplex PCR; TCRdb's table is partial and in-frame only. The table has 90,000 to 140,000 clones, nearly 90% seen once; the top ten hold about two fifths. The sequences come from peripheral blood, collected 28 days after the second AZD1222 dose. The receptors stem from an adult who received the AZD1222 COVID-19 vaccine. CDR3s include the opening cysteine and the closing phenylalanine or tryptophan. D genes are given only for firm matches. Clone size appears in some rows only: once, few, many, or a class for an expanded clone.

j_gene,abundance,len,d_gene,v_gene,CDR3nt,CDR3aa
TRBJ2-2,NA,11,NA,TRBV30,TGTGCCGGCCTCAAGACCGGGGAGCTGTTTTTT,CAGLKTGELFF
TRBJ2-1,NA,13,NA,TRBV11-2,TGTGCCAGCAGTCGCGGGACTTCCAATGAGCAGTTCTTC,CASSRGTSNEQFF
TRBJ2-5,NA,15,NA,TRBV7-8,TGTGCCAGCAGCTTATCATTGAGGATCCAAGAGACCCAGTACTTC,CASSLSLRIQETQYF
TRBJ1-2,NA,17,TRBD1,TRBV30,TGTGCCTGGAACCCGAGTAAGGACAGGACCGGCGGCTATGGCTACACCTTC,CAWNPSKDRTGGYGYTF
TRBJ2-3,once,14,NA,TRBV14,TGTGCCAGCAGCCAAGAAATTAGAACAGATACGCAGTATTTT,CASSQEIRTDTQYF
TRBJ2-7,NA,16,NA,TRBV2,TGTGCCAGCAGTGAAGCGCTTCGGGGACTCCCCTACGAGCAGTACTTC,CASSEALRGLPYEQYF
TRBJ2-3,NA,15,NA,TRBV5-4,TGTGCCAGCAGCTTGGGACTCCCGAGCACAGATACGCAGTATTTT,CASSLGLPSTDTQYF
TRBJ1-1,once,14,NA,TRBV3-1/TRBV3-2,TGTGCCAGCAGCCATCCGGGAGTCGTCACTGAAGCTTTCTTT,CASSHPGVVTEAFF
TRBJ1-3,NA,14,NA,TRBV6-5,TGTGCCAGCAGTTACTCGGACAAGCAGAACACCATATATTTT,CASSYSDKQNTIYF
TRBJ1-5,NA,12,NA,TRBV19,TGTGCCAGTAGTATCCTGAATCAGCCCCAGCATTTT,CASSILNQPQHF
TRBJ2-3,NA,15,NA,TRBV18,TGTGCCAGCTCACCGAGTCTTTCAGGCACAGATACGCAGTATTTT,CASSPSLSGTDTQYF
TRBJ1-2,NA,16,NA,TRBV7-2,TGTGCCAGCAGCCTCCTTGGGGCAGGCGTTAACTATGGCTACACCTTC,CASSLLGAGVNYGYTF
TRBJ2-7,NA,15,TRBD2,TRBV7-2,TGTGCCAGCACCGGGTCGCGGGGGAGGATCTACGAGCAGTACTTC,CASTGSRGRIYEQYF
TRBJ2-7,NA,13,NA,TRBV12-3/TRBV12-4,TGTGCCAGCAGTTTGTCCACCTCCTACGAGCAGTACTTC,CASSLSTSYEQYF
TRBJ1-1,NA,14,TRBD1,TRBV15,TGTGCCACCAGCAGAGGACAGGGGAAGGGTGAAGCTTTCTTT,CATSRGQGKGEAFF